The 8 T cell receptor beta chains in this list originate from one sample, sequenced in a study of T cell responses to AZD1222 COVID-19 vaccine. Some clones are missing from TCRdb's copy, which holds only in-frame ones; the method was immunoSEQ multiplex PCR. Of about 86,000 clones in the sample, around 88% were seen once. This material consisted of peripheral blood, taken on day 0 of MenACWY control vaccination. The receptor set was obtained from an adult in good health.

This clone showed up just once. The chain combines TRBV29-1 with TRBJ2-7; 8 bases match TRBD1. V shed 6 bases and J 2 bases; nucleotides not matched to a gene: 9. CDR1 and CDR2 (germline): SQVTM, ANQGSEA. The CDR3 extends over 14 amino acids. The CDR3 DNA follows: TGCAGCGTACAAAGGGGACAGGCAACCTACGAGCAGTACTTC. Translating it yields CSVQRGQATYEQYF.

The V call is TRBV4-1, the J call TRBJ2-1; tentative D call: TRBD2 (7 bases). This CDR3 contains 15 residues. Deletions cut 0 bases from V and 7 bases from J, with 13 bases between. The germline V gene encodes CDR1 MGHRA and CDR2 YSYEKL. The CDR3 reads CASSQEGAGVNEQFF. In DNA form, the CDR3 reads TGCGCCAGCAGCCAAGAGGGGGCGGGGGTAAATGAGCAGTTCTTC.

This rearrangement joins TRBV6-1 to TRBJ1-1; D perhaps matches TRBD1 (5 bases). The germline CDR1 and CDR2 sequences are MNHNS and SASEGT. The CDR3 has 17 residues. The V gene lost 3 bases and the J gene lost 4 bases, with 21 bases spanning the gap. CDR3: CASSDPSLWGETTEAFF. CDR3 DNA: TGTGCCAGCAGTGATCCGAGCCTCTGGGGCGAAACCACTGAAGCTTTCTTT.

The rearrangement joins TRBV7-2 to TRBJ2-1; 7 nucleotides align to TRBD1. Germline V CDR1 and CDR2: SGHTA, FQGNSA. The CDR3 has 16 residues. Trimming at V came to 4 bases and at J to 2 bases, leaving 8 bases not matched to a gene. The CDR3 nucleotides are TGTGCCAGCAGCTCCGCTGGGACAGTCACCTACAATGAGCAGTTCTTC. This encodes CASSSAGTVTYNEQFF.

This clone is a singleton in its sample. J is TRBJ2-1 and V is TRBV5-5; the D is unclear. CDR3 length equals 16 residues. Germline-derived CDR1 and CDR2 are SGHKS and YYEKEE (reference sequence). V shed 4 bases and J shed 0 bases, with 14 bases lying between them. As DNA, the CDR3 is TGTGCCAGCAGCCGAAACGACCAGCCCTCCTACAATGAGCAGTTCTTC. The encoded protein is CASSRNDQPSYNEQFF.

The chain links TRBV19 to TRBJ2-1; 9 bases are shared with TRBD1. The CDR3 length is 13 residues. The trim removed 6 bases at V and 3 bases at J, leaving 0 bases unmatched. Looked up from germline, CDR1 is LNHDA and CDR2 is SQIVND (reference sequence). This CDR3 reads CASRDRGYNEQFF. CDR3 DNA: TGTGCCAGTAGGGACAGGGGCTACAATGAGCAGTTCTTC.

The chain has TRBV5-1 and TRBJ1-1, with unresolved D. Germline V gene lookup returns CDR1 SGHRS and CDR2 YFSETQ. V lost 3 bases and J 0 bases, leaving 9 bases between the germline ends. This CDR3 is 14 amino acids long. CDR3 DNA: TGCGCCAGCAGCTCAGGTAGGCTGAACACTGAAGCTTTCTTT. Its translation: CASSSGRLNTEAFF.

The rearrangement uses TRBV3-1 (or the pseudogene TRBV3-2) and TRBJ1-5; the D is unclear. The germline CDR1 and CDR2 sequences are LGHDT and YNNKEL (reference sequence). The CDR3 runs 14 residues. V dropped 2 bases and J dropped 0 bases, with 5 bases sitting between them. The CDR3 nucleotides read TGTGCCAGCAGCCAATCTTATAGCAATCAGCCCCAGCATTTT. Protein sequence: CASSQSYSNQPQHF.